This T cell receptor beta chain was recovered during a study of blood T cell repertoires in COVID-19. The protocol was immunoSEQ multiplex PCR, while the TCRdb copy is restricted to in-frame clones and leaves out a portion. The table shows 99,000 or so clones, with approximately 84% occurring only once. This receptor was identified in a man between 60 and 75 years old with acute or convalescent COVID-19. The sequencing input was peripheral blood.

CDR3 region: CASSISGSRDTQYF. As DNA, the CDR3 is TGTGCCAGCAGCATAAGCGGGAGTCGAGATACGCAGTATTTT. The rearrangement joins TRBV5-8 to TRBJ2-3; TRBD2 aligns across 8 bases. Germline assignment: CDR1 SGHTS and CDR2 YDEGEE. V gave up 4 bases and J gave up 5 bases; unmatched junction bases: 6. This CDR3 contains 14 residues.